This TCR beta chain was captured by sequencing in a study of T cell responses to AZD1222 COVID-19 vaccine. The CDR3 consists of 19 residues. The V gene's germline CDR1 is MGHRA and CDR2 YSYEKL. The junction had 14 bases not matched to a gene; V was cut back by 4 bases and J by 0 bases. Method: immunoSEQ multiplex PCR; TCRdb's copy keeps in-frame clones and lacks some. The table has approximately 110,000 clones, about nine tenths seen once; the top ten hold about 7.4%. The starting material was peripheral blood, obtained on day 0 of AZD1222 vaccination. The J gene is TRBJ2-2, the V gene TRBV4-1; TRBD2 aligns across 7 bases. The receptor was derived from an adult in good health. This CDR3 is CASSLELGVAGPNTGELFF. CDR3 in DNA: TGCGCCAGCAGCCTCGAACTGGGGGTAGCGGGCCCGAACACCGGGGAGCTGTTTTTT.